The T cell receptor beta chain described here comes from a study of blood T cell repertoires in COVID-19. Study information: T cells, B-cell-depleted T cells, or PBMCs supplied cDNA or gDNA.

Trimming removed 0 bases at V and 1 base at J, with 13 bases between. This CDR3 spans 16 amino acids. The germline gives CDR1 SGHRS, CDR2 YFSETQ. Original handling: Reference gene primer amplification in the assay estimated nucleated cell counts. Libraries were prepared by immunoSEQ multiplex PCR; TCRdb keeps only in-frame clonotypes and omits some of them. Clone size and V and J calls were adopted from that table, with D and trimming inferred from the DNA. The sample includes approximately 52,000 clones, roughly 91% seen only once; the top ten take 3.1%. The V and J genes are TRBV5-1 and TRBJ1-1, with a possible D match to TRBD1 (6 bases). The origin of this receptor is a human donor in a cohort sampled during active COVID-19. The sequenced sample consisted of peripheral blood. CDR3 loop: CASSLASRDKNTEAFF. The DNA for the CDR3 is TGCGCCAGCAGCTTGGCCAGCCGGGACAAGAACACTGAAGCTTTCTTT.